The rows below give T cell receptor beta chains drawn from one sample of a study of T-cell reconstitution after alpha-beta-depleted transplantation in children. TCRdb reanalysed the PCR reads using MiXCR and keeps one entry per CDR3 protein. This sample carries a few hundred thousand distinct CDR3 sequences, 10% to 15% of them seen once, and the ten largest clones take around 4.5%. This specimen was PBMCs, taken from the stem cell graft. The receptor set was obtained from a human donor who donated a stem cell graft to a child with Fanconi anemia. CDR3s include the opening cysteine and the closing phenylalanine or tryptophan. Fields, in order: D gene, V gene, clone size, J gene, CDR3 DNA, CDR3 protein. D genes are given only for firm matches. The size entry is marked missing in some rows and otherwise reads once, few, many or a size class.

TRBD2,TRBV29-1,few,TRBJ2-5,TGCAGCGCCGAAGCGGGGGACCAAGAGACCCAGTACTTC,CSAEAGDQETQYF
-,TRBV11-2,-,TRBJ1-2,TGTGCCAGCAGCTTAGATCTGGCGGCTGCGAGCGTCTACACCTTC,CASSLDLAAASVYTF
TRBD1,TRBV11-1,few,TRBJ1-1,TGTGCCAGCAGCTTAGGGCAATGGACAGGGGAATCGGACACTGAAGCTTTCTTT,CASSLGQWTGESDTEAFF
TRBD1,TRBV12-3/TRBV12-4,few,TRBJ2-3,TGTGCCAGCAGCCCTAACAGGGGGCAGGGCTATACGCAGTATTTT,CASSPNRGQGYTQYF
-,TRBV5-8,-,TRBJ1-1,TGTGCCAGCAGCTTGCGGGCGGGCCCCCTGGCTGAAGCTTTCTTT,CASSLRAGPLAEAFF
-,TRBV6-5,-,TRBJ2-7,TGTGCCAGCAGTTACTCGAATGGACAGATGTACGAGCAGTACTTC,CASSYSNGQMYEQYF
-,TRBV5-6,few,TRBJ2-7,TGTGCCAGCAGCTCCCGCCGGGCCCTGGGGTCCTACGAGCAGTACTTC,CASSSRRALGSYEQYF
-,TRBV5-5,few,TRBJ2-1,TGTGCCAGCAGCTTGGCGGGGCCTTACAATGAGCAGTTCTTC,CASSLAGPYNEQFF
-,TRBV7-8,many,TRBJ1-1,TGTGCCAGCAGCTTAGTCGGGACCATGGGGGATGAAGCTTTCTTT,CASSLVGTMGDEAFF
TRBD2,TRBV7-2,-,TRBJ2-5,TGTGCCAGCAGCACCCGGGGGGGCGGAATACAGACCCAGTACTTC,CASSTRGGGIQTQYF
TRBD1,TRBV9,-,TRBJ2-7,TGTGCCAGCAGCCTCGGACAGGGGCCTCCCTACGAGCAGTACTTC,CASSLGQGPPYEQYF
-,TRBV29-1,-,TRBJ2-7,TGCAGCGTTCGCCACAACTACGAGCAGTACTTC,CSVRHNYEQYF
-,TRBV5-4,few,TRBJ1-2,TGTGCCAGCAGCCCCCCCGGGGGGCGCACGGTTGGCTACACCTTC,CASSPPGGRTVGYTF
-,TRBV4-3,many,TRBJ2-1,TGCGCCAGCAGCCAAGATCAGCTAGGGGCACTCAATGAGCAGTTCTTC,CASSQDQLGALNEQFF
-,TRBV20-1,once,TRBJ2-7,TGCAGTGCTAGAGATCCGGGGGTAGCGGCCGATGCCTACGAGCAGTACTTC,CSARDPGVAADAYEQYF
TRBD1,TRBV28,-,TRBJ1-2,TGTGCCAGCAGAATGACAGGGGGGTTTACCTATGGCTACACCTTC,CASRMTGGFTYGYTF
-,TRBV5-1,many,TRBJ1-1,TGCGCCAGCAGCTCCGGTATTGGGAACACTGAAGCTTTCTTT,CASSSGIGNTEAFF
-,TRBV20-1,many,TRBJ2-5,TGCAGTGCTAGACCAGGGGCAGAGACCCAGTACTTC,CSARPGAETQYF
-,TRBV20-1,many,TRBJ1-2,TGCAGTGCCCTTTACACTCATAGGGACTATGGCTACACCTTC,CSALYTHRDYGYTF
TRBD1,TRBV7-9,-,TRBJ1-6,TGTGCCAGCAGCTTAGTTGGAGGCGGACAGGGGAATTCACCCCTCCACTTT,CASSLVGGGQGNSPLHF
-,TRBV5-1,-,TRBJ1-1,TGCGCCAGCAGCTTGAGGGGGGATTTCACTGAAGCTTTCTTT,CASSLRGDFTEAFF
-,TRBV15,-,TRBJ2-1,TGTGCCACCAGCAGGGCCGAGATAGCCCTCGGCCCCAATGAGCAGTTCTTC,CATSRAEIALGPNEQFF
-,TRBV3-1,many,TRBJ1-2,TGTGCCAGCAGCCAAGCGGGTGGTGGCTACACCTTC,CASSQAGGGYTF
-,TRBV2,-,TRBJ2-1,TGTGCCAGTCGAGAGGACCACCACCCGTCCGGGGAGCAGTTCTTC,CASREDHHPSGEQFF
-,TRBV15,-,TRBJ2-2,TGTGCCACCAGCAGAGAGGGGGGGCGGACCGGGGAGCTGTTTTTT,CATSREGGRTGELFF
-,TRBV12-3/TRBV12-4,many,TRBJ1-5,TGTGCCAGCAGTCCCCTCGGACAGATCAATAGCAATCAGCCCCAGCATTTT,CASSPLGQINSNQPQHF
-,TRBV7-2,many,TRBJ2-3,TGTGCCAGCAGCTTAAATTTGGGTTCGGGTACGCAGTATTTT,CASSLNLGSGTQYF
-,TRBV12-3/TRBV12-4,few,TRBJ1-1,TGTGCCAGCAGGTCAAACAGCAACACTGAAGCTTTCTTT,CASRSNSNTEAFF
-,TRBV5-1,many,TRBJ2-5,TGCGCCAGCAGCCCTGAGAGGCCTCAAGAGACCCAGTACTTC,CASSPERPQETQYF
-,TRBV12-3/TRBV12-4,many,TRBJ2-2,TGTGCCAGCAGTTTTTGGGAGCTGTTTTTT,CASSFWELFF
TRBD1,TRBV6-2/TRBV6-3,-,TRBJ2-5,TGTGCCACCCGCGCGGGGCAGGGGGCCCGGGAGACCCAGTACTTC,CATRAGQGARETQYF
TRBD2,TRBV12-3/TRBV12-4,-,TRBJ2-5,TGTGCCAGCAGTCTCGGACTAGCGGGGGCCGGGGGGTACCAAGAGACCCAGTACTTC,CASSLGLAGAGGYQETQYF
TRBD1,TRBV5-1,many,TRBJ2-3,TGCGCCAGCAGGGACATACAGGGGGCCGGAGATACGCAGTATTTT,CASRDIQGAGDTQYF
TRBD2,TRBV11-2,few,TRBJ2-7,TGTGCCAGCAGCTTAGATCACTGGCGGGGGGTCTACGAGCAGTACTTC,CASSLDHWRGVYEQYF
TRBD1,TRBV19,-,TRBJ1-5,TGTGCCAGTAGTCCAAGGGACAGGGCAAGGCGGGAACCGAATCAGCCCCAGCATTTT,CASSPRDRARREPNQPQHF
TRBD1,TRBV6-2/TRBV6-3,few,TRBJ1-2,TGTGCCAGCAGTACCGACAGGGGGCACGGCTACACCTTC,CASSTDRGHGYTF
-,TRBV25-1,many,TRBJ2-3,TGTGCCAGCAGTGGATGGGATTGGACAGATACGCAGTATTTT,CASSGWDWTDTQYF
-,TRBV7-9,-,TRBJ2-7,TGTGCCAGCAGCACTCAAGGCAACGAGCAGTACTTC,CASSTQGNEQYF
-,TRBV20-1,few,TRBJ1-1,TGCAGTGCCTTTACGGGGCCTGAAGCTTTCTTT,CSAFTGPEAFF
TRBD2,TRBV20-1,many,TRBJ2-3,TGCAGTGCTAGTGGCCGGGGCGGGGGACTAACAGATACGCAGTATTTT,CSASGRGGGLTDTQYF
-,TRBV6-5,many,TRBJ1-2,TGTGCCAGCAGGACCGACAGAGACTATGGCTACACCTTC,CASRTDRDYGYTF
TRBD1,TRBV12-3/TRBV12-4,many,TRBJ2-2,TGTGCCAGCAGTCCTCAGGGGGAGGGGGAGCTGTTTTTT,CASSPQGEGELFF
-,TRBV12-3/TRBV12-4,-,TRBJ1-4,TGTGCCAGCACCCGTGCACAGTTAAATGAAAAACTGTTTTTT,CASTRAQLNEKLFF
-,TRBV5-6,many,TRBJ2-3,TGTGCCAGCAGCTTGGTCCAAGTCACAGATACGCAGTATTTT,CASSLVQVTDTQYF
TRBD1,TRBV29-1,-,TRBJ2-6,TGCAGCGTCCGGACAGGGAGCTCTGGGGCCAACGTCCTGACTTTC,CSVRTGSSGANVLTF
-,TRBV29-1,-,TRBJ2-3,TGCAGCGTTCATCTCGATACGCAGTATTTT,CSVHLDTQYF
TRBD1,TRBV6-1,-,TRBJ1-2,TGTGCCAGCACTGACGCTGACAGGGGCAACTATGGCTACACCTTC,CASTDADRGNYGYTF
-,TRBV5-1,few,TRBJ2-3,TGCGCCAGCAGCAACGGACAACATGGAGATACGCAGTATTTT,CASSNGQHGDTQYF
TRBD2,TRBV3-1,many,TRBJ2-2,TGTGCCAGCAGCCCAATCGGAAGAAGCGGGGGGGCCGCCGGGGAGCTGTTTTTT,CASSPIGRSGGAAGELFF
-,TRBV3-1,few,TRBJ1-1,TGTGCCAGCAGCCAAGATCGTGGGACCCAAGCTTTCTTT,CASSQDRGTQAFF
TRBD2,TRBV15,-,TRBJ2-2,TGTGCCACCAGCGGAACTAGCGGAGACACCGGGGAGCTGTTTTTT,CATSGTSGDTGELFF
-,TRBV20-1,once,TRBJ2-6,TGCAGTGCTAGACAGGGTACTGGGGCCAACGTCCTGACTTTC,CSARQGTGANVLTF